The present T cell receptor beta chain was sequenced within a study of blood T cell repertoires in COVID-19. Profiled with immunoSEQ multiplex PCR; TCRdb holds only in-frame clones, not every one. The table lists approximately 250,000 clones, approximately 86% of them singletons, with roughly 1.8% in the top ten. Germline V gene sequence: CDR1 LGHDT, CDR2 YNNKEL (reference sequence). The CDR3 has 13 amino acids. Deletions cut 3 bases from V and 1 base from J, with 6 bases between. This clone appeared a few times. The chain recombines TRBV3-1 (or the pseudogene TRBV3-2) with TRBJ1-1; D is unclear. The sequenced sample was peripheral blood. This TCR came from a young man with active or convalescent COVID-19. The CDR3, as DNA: TGTGCCAGCAGCCAGGCAGAGAACACTGAAGCTTTCTTT. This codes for CASSQAENTEAFF.